This paragraph covers one T cell receptor beta chain sequence. Source study methods: Amplification with reference gene primers provided the estimates of nucleated cell counts. The method was immunoSEQ multiplex PCR; TCRdb's version includes in-frame clones alone and lacks a portion of them. The V and J calls and clone size were taken over from that table, and D and trimming were inferred from the DNA. The sample has about 49,000 clones, around 85% seen once. With 2 bases clipped from V and 3 bases from J, the junction kept 7 bases outside the gene matches. The CDR3 totals 16 residues. In germline, CDR1 is SNHLY, CDR2 FYNNEI. The data stem from a study of blood T cell repertoires in COVID-19. Whole-study context: COVID-19 samples collected from the United States, Italy and Spain covered acute and convalescent phases. PBMCs, B-cell-depleted T cells, or T cells provided the cDNA or gDNA that made up the material.

The TCR originated in a human donor in a cohort sampled during active COVID-19. Material: peripheral blood. The rearrangement joins TRBV2 to TRBJ2-4; 7 bases line up with TRBD2. As DNA, the CDR3 is TGTGCCAGCAGTGAAAGGGAGGGTCTCGGCAAAAACATTCAGTACTTC. Its protein product is CASSEREGLGKNIQYF.